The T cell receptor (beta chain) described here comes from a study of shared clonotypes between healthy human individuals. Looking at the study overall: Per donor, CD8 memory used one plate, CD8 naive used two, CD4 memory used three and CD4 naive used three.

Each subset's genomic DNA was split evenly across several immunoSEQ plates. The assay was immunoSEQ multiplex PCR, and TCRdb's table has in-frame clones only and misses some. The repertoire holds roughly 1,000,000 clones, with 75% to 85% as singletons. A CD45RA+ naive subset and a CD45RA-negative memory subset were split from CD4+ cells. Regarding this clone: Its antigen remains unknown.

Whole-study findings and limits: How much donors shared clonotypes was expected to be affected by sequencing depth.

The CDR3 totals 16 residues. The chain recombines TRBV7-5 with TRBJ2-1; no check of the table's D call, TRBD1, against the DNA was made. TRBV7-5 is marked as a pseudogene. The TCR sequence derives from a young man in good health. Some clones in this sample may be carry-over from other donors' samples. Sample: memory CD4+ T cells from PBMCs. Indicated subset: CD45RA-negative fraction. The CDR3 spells CARSLGGGDRPNEQFF. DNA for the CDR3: TGTGCCAGAAGCTTAGGGGGCGGGGACAGACCCAATGAGCAGTTCTTC.